A selection of T cell receptor beta chains follows, all from one sample in a study of cytomegalovirus exposure and HLA in healthy donors. Only in-frame clones appear in the TCRdb table, and some are missing; sequencing was by immunoSEQ multiplex PCR. The table shows over 200,000 clones, with around 87% occurring only once. Material for sequencing was PBMCs. These receptors originate from a woman between 18 and 29 years old in good health and CMV-seropositive. The CDR3 runs from the conserved cysteine through the conserved F or W. D genes are given only for firm matches. Some rows mark clone size as missing; the rest say once, few, many or name a class of expanded clone.

v_gene	j_gene	abundance	d_gene	CDR3aa	CDR3nt
TRBV19	TRBJ2-3	NA	TRBD2	CASSFSGSASTDTQYF	TGTGCCAGTAGTTTTAGCGGGAGTGCTAGCACAGATACGCAGTATTTT
TRBV2	TRBJ2-3	once	NA	CASSAPVSTDTQYF	TGTGCCAGCAGTGCCCCAGTAAGCACAGATACGCAGTATTTT
TRBV6-5	TRBJ2-1	NA	NA	CASSGGLGEQFF	TGTGCCAGCAGTGGGGGCCTAGGTGAGCAGTTCTTC
TRBV14	TRBJ1-4	NA	NA	CASSPLGGRTNEKLFF	TGTGCCAGCAGCCCCCTGGGGGGGCGGACTAATGAAAAACTGTTTTTT
TRBV28	TRBJ2-1	NA	TRBD2	CASSPGLRVDEQFF	TGTGCCAGCAGTCCGGGACTACGGGTGGATGAGCAGTTCTTC
TRBV5-1	TRBJ2-1	NA	TRBD2	CASSLALSSGGSYNEQFF	TGCGCCAGCAGCTTGGCCCTCAGTAGCGGGGGCTCCTACAATGAGCAGTTCTTC
TRBV7-8	TRBJ2-7	NA	NA	CASSQRGVGEQYF	TGTGCCAGCAGCCAAAGGGGCGTTGGGGAGCAGTACTTC
TRBV6-1	TRBJ1-2	NA	NA	CASVVGINYGYTF	TGTGCCAGCGTCGTGGGCATCAACTATGGCTACACCTTC
TRBV4-2	TRBJ2-7	NA	TRBD2	CASSQAWGGDYQQYF	TGTGCCAGCAGCCAAGCGTGGGGGGGGGACTACCAGCAGTACTTC
TRBV25-1	TRBJ1-1	NA	NA	CASSLGVTEAFF	TGTGCCAGCAGTCTAGGGGTCACTGAAGCTTTCTTT
TRBV28	TRBJ1-2	NA	TRBD1	CASSPRTGGVANYGYTF	TGTGCCAGCAGTCCCAGGACAGGGGGTGTCGCTAACTATGGCTACACCTTC
TRBV9	TRBJ1-5	NA	NA	CASSVGQQGQPQHF	TGTGCCAGCAGCGTAGGTCAACAGGGACAGCCCCAGCATTTT
TRBV15	TRBJ2-1	NA	TRBD2	CATSREREGPYNEQFF	TGTGCCACCAGCAGAGAAAGGGAGGGACCGTACAATGAGCAGTTCTTC
TRBV10-1	TRBJ2-1	NA	NA	CASSDSINEQFF	TGCGCCAGCAGTGACAGTATCAATGAGCAGTTCTTC
TRBV28	TRBJ2-2	NA	NA	CASSLKGYRGRGAGELFF	TGTGCCAGCAGTTTAAAGGGTTATAGGGGGAGAGGTGCCGGGGAGCTGTTTTTT
TRBV4-1	TRBJ1-1	NA	NA	CASSQDWQGTTEAFF	TGCGCCAGCAGCCAAGATTGGCAGGGGACCACTGAAGCTTTCTTT
TRBV6-1	TRBJ1-4	once	NA	CASSVGRVRDEKLFF	TGTGCCAGCAGTGTGGGCAGGGTAAGAGATGAAAAACTGTTTTTT
TRBV7-2	TRBJ2-1	NA	TRBD2	CASSLRRRSGRAGDEQFF	TGTGCCAGCAGCCTAAGGCGTCGTAGCGGGAGGGCCGGGGATGAGCAGTTCTTC
TRBV28	TRBJ1-3	NA	NA	CASLGVIESSGNTIYF	TGTGCCAGCCTAGGGGTTATTGAAAGCTCTGGAAACACCATATATTTT
TRBV11-2	TRBJ1-2	NA	NA	CASSFTAGDGYTF	TGTGCCAGCAGCTTCACCGCCGGGGATGGCTACACCTTC
TRBV7-9	TRBJ2-5	few	TRBD1	CASSLGDRGTRETQYF	TGTGCCAGCAGCTTAGGGGACAGGGGGACGAGAGAGACCCAGTACTTC
TRBV27	TRBJ2-5	NA	TRBD2	CASSLGLAGETQYF	TGTGCCAGCAGTTTAGGGCTAGCGGGAGAGACCCAGTACTTC
TRBV28	TRBJ2-7	NA	TRBD1	CASRTGTYEQYF	TGTGCCAGCCGGACAGGAACCTACGAGCAGTACTTC
TRBV5-1	TRBJ2-7	NA	NA	CASNPFEGSYEQYF	TGCGCCAGCAACCCTTTTGAGGGTTCCTACGAGCAGTACTTC
TRBV4-1	TRBJ1-3	NA	NA	CASSQEGGQVYSGNTIYF	TGCGCCAGCAGCCAAGAGGGGGGTCAGGTTTACTCTGGAAACACCATATATTTT
TRBV7-9	TRBJ2-7	NA	TRBD1	CASSEGGTGAYEQYF	TGTGCCAGCAGCGAAGGAGGGACAGGGGCCTACGAGCAGTACTTC
TRBV5-6	TRBJ1-2	NA	TRBD1	CASSARTGRSNYGYTF	TGTGCCAGCAGCGCTCGGACAGGACGGTCTAACTATGGCTACACCTTC
TRBV27	TRBJ2-1	NA	NA	CASSQQGNEQFF	TGTGCCAGCAGCCAACAGGGCAATGAGCAGTTCTTC
TRBV9	TRBJ2-7	NA	NA	CASSVSVSSYEQYF	TGTGCCAGCAGCGTGAGCGTCAGCTCCTACGAGCAGTACTTC
TRBV11-2	TRBJ2-7	NA	NA	CASSLFGGSTYEQYF	TGTGCCAGCAGCTTATTTGGGGGGAGCACCTACGAGCAGTACTTC
TRBV30	TRBJ2-7	NA	NA	CAWSETVDHEQYF	TGTGCCTGGAGTGAGACTGTTGACCACGAGCAGTACTTC
TRBV4-1	TRBJ2-2	NA	NA	CASSQVPRGTGELFF	TGCGCCAGCAGCCAAGTCCCGAGGGGGACCGGGGAGCTGTTTTTT
TRBV28	TRBJ2-7	NA	NA	CASSPHVIGPYEQYF	TGTGCCAGCAGTCCCCACGTTATCGGTCCGTACGAGCAGTACTTC
TRBV5-1	TRBJ2-2	NA	NA	CASSLPNRVPNTGELFF	TGCGCCAGCAGCTTGCCGAACAGGGTCCCGAACACCGGGGAGCTGTTTTTT
TRBV15	TRBJ1-5	NA	NA	CATSRHTGIRKSAQHF	TGTGCCACCAGCAGACACACAGGGATCCGCAAATCGGCCCAGCATTTT
TRBV2	TRBJ1-5	NA	TRBD1	CASGQGPNQPQHF	TGTGCCAGCGGACAGGGGCCCAATCAGCCCCAGCATTTT
TRBV11-2	TRBJ1-3	NA	TRBD1	CASSSGQLGNTIYF	TGTGCCAGCAGCTCGGGACAGTTGGGAAACACCATATATTTT
TRBV9	TRBJ2-1	few	TRBD1	CASRPGTGHEQFF	TGTGCCAGCAGACCAGGGACAGGGCATGAGCAGTTCTTC
TRBV29-1	TRBJ1-5	NA	NA	CSVEDRRSAQHF	TGCAGCGTTGAAGATCGTCGATCAGCCCAGCATTTT
TRBV10-1	TRBJ2-2	NA	NA	CASSEGFTGTGELFF	TGCGCCAGCAGTGAAGGGTTTACAGGGACCGGGGAGCTGTTTTTT
TRBV27	TRBJ2-5	NA	TRBD2	CASSILAGETQYF	TGTGCCAGCAGCATACTAGCGGGAGAGACCCAGTACTTC
TRBV28	TRBJ2-1	NA	NA	CASSLNGRGNNEQFF	TGTGCCAGCAGTTTAAACGGGAGAGGAAACAATGAGCAGTTCTTC
TRBV19	TRBJ2-6	NA	NA	CASSKQTSGANVLTF	TGTGCCAGTAGTAAACAGACCTCTGGGGCCAACGTCCTGACTTTC
TRBV9	TRBJ2-7	once	TRBD1	CASSGLDRDRVIGEQYF	TGTGCCAGCAGCGGCCTTGACCGGGACAGGGTAATCGGCGAGCAGTACTTC
TRBV6-5	TRBJ2-1	NA	NA	CASSYRLGGSYEQFF	TGTGCCAGCAGTTATCGCCTCGGGGGTAGCTATGAGCAGTTCTTC
TRBV9	TRBJ2-1	NA	NA	CASSVELNSQGYNEQFF	TGTGCCAGCAGCGTAGAGCTCAACTCACAGGGCTACAATGAGCAGTTCTTC
TRBV11-1	TRBJ2-3	NA	TRBD2	CASSLLAGDPDTQYF	TGTGCCAGCAGCTTACTAGCGGGAGACCCAGATACGCAGTATTTT
TRBV2	TRBJ1-2	NA	NA	CASSEGQGGGYTF	TGTGCCAGCAGTGAAGGGCAGGGTGGTGGCTACACCTTC
TRBV6-1	TRBJ1-1	few	TRBD1	CASVWDRGEAFF	TGTGCCAGCGTGTGGGACAGGGGTGAAGCTTTCTTT
TRBV6-1	TRBJ2-1	NA	TRBD2	CASSEYVLAGGNEQFF	TGTGCCAGCAGTGAATATGTACTAGCGGGAGGTAATGAGCAGTTCTTC
TRBV4-1	TRBJ2-5	NA	NA	CASSQGVLVEETQYF	TGCGCCAGCAGCCAAGGAGTTTTGGTCGAAGAGACCCAGTACTTC
TRBV28	TRBJ2-7	NA	NA	CASSSRDFSYEQYF	TGTGCCAGCAGTTCCCGGGACTTCTCCTACGAGCAGTACTTC
TRBV4-2	TRBJ2-7	NA	TRBD2	CASSQERYGRGYYEQYF	TGTGCCAGCAGCCAAGAGCGATACGGGAGGGGTTACTACGAGCAGTACTTC